The 32 T cell receptor beta chains listed next were all sequenced from one sample in a study of technical replicates of blood from a few donors. Measured with immunoSEQ multiplex PCR; TCRdb has only the in-frame clones, and not every one. The sample includes tens of thousands of clones, approximately 94% seen only once; the top ten take about 0.26%. Source material: T cells isolated from PBMCs. These TCRs come from a human donor in good health.

CDR3 protein: CASSPLLRAEPQHF. CDR3 DNA sequence: TGTGCCAGCAGTCCCCTGCTCAGGGCTGAGCCCCAGCATTTT. This chain joins TRBV28 and TRBJ1-5; tentatively, D is TRBD1 (5 bases). CDR1 is MDHEN, CDR2 SYDVKM, per germline. V was pared by 5 bases and J by 8 bases, with 16 bases between. The CDR3 runs to 14 residues.

V usage is TRBV5-1 and J usage is TRBJ2-1, with D maybe TRBD2 (5 bases). Germline loops: CDR1 SGHRS, CDR2 YFSETQ. Trimming cost V 0 bases and J 6 bases, with 16 bases left between them. CDR3 length equals 16 residues. CDR3: CASSLVGPFEGNEQFF. Written as DNA, the CDR3 is TGCGCCAGCAGCTTGGTAGGGCCCTTCGAGGGCAATGAGCAGTTCTTC. The full variable domain, with the rest looked up from reference TRBV5-1 and TRBJ2-1, is KAGVTQTPRYLIKTRGQQVTLSCSPISGHRSVSWYQQTPGQGLQFLFEYFSETQRNKGNFPGRFSGRQFSNSRSEMNVSTLELGDSALYLCASSLVGPFEGNEQFFGPGTRLTVL.

In its sample, this clone was seen once. V and J are TRBV6-6 and TRBJ1-2, with a tentative D call TRBD1 (5 bases). The CDR3 is 15 amino acids. Germline CDR1 and CDR2: MNHNY and SVGAGI (reference sequence). The V and J ends lost 2 bases and 6 bases respectively, with 16 bases between them. The CDR3 protein is CASSYPQGTRNGYTF. The CDR3 region has the DNA TGTGCCAGCAGTTACCCTCAGGGAACTCGGAATGGCTACACCTTC.

This clone was seen once. The V call is TRBV6-6, the J call TRBJ1-3; D is unresolved. V dropped 4 bases and J dropped 4 bases, with 14 bases sitting between them. The CDR3 is made up of 15 amino acids. Germline V gene data show CDR1 as MNHNY and CDR2 as SVGAGI (reference sequence). CDR3: CASSFTRETGNTIYF. In DNA form, the CDR3 reads TGTGCCAGCAGTTTTACCCGGGAGACGGGAAACACCATATATTTT.

This chain uses TRBV11-2 with TRBJ1-3; 12 bases are shared with TRBD1. Germline-derived CDR1 and CDR2 are SGHAT and FQNNGV. This CDR3 has 17 amino acids. V gave up 7 bases and J gave up 0 bases; unmatched junction bases: 7. CDR3: CASMGTGGDRSGNTIYF. CDR3 DNA: TGTGCCAGCATGGGGACAGGGGGCGATCGCTCTGGAAACACCATATATTTT. The full variable domain, in which reference TRBV11-2 and TRBJ1-3 provide the parts outside the CDR3, is EAGVAQSPRYKIIEKRQSVAFWCNPISGHATLYWYQQILGQGPKLLIQFQNNGVVDDSQLPKDRFSAERLKGVDSTLKIQPAKLEDSAVYLCASMGTGGDRSGNTIYFGEGSWLTVV.

The chain uses TRBV28 and TRBJ1-2, with TRBD1 as a possible D gene (5 bases). V lost 2 bases to trimming and J lost 4 bases, with 11 bases between them. The germline gives CDR1 MDHEN, CDR2 SYDVKM. The length of the CDR3 is 14 residues. For the CDR3, the DNA is TGTGCCAGCAGTTTAAGTTACAGGACCTATGGCTACACCTTC. This gives the protein CASSLSYRTYGYTF.

This chain joins TRBV6-6 and TRBJ1-5; a possible D gene is TRBD1 (6 bases). CDR3 size: 15 residues. Germline-derived CDR1 and CDR2 are MNHNY and SVGAGI (reference sequence). V was clipped by 5 bases and J by 4 bases, with 15 bases between them. CDR3: CASSTTTGKNQPQHF. For the CDR3, the DNA is TGTGCCAGCAGTACCACCACAGGGAAAAATCAGCCCCAGCATTTT.

The V gene is TRBV27, the J gene TRBJ1-1; perhaps TRBD1 as D (6 bases). Germline CDR1 is MNHEY and CDR2 is SMNVEV (reference sequence). The ends were cut back, 2 bases at V and 5 bases at J, with 12 bases in the middle. The CDR3 is 14 amino acids. The DNA for the CDR3 is TGTGCCAGCAGTTTAATGGGAGGGGGGACTGAAGCTTTCTTT. Protein: CASSLMGGGTEAFF.

V and J are TRBV27 and TRBJ1-4; D gene ambiguous. This CDR3 contains 19 residues. Germline V lookup: CDR1 MNHEY, CDR2 SMNVEV (reference sequence). V lost 0 bases to trimming and J lost 0 bases, with 17 bases between them. DNA for the CDR3: TGTGCCAGCAGTTTATCGATATACCCCACCGGGACAACTAATGAAAAACTGTTTTTT. Translation gives CASSLSIYPTGTTNEKLFF.

This clone has a single count. The genes are TRBV10-1 and TRBJ2-1, with TRBD2 matching over 8 bases. Germline loops: CDR1 WNHNN, CDR2 SYGVQD (reference sequence). The CDR3 extends over 15 amino acids. J gave up 4 bases and V 0 bases, and 2 bases lay outside the gene matches. The CDR3 spells CASSESRGGYNEQFF. The CDR3 DNA is TGCGCCAGCAGTGAGTCTCGCGGGGGGTACAATGAGCAGTTCTTC.

The chain carries TRBV14 and TRBJ2-1; 7 nucleotides align to TRBD2. V dropped 3 bases and J dropped 7; count of bases not matched to a gene: 9. Germline V gene sequence: CDR1 SGHDN, CDR2 FVKESK. This CDR3 comprises 15 residues. The CDR3 spells CASSQGGGTENEQFF. DNA for the CDR3: TGTGCCAGCAGCCAGGGGGGAGGGACCGAAAATGAGCAGTTCTTC.

This clone was seen only a few times. Here the CDR3 DNA reads TGTGCCAGCAGTGCGGGACAGGGTGGGGATGAGCAGTTCTTC. Translation gives CASSAGQGGDEQFF. This chain uses TRBV6-4 with TRBJ2-1; TRBD1 agrees at 9 bases. J was trimmed by 8 bases and V by 4 bases; bases with no gene match: 6. Germline assignment: CDR1 MRHNA and CDR2 SNTAGT. The CDR3 runs to 14 residues.

The V gene is TRBV15, the J gene TRBJ2-1; maybe TRBD2 (6 bases). V lost 0 bases, J lost 4 bases, and 10 bases lay in between. This CDR3 contains 15 residues. The germline V gene has CDR1 LNHNV and CDR2 YYDKDF (reference sequence). The CDR3 here is CATSRDRGTYNEQFF. In DNA, the CDR3 is TGTGCCACCAGCAGAGATCGCGGGACGTACAATGAGCAGTTCTTC. Full variable domain (remainder filled in from reference TRBV15 and TRBJ2-1): DAMVIQNPRYQVTQFGKPVTLSCSQTLNHNVMYWYQQKSSQAPKLLFHYYDKDFNNEADTPDNFQSRRPNTSFCFLDIRSPGLGDTAMYLCATSRDRGTYNEQFFGPGTRLTVL.

The V and J genes are TRBV5-8 and TRBJ2-7, with D perhaps TRBD1 (6 bases). Germline V CDR1 and CDR2: SGHTS, YDEGEE. V lost 3 bases and J 2 bases, leaving 12 bases between the germline ends. This CDR3 is 14 amino acids long. The CDR3, as DNA: TGTGCCAGCAGCTCCTACAGGGTCACCTACGAGCAGTACTTC. Protein: CASSSYRVTYEQYF.

Comment on this clone: This clone may be a read error of a much larger clone one base away. CDR3 DNA: TGTGCCAGCAGCTTGAGCGTTACCTACGAGCAGTACTTC. Translation: CASSLSVTYEQYF. The rearrangement links TRBV7-2 to TRBJ2-7; D not certain. This CDR3 contains 13 residues. CDR1 is SGHTA, CDR2 FQGNSA, per germline. Trimming removed 3 bases from V and 2 bases from J, with 8 bases in between.

The chain links TRBV30 to TRBJ2-7; 7 positions agree with TRBD2. The germline CDR1 and CDR2 sequences are GTSNPN and SVGIG (reference sequence). CDR3 size: 13 residues. The V and J ends lost 0 bases and 5 bases, in that order; junction bases with no gene match: 4. The CDR3 DNA is TGTGCCTGGAGTGTGGGAGGGGCCAACGAGCAGTACTTC. It is translated as CAWSVGGANEQYF. The whole variable domain, filled in from reference TRBV30 and TRBJ2-7, reads SQTIHQWPATLVQPVGSPLSLECTVEGTSNPNLYWYRQAAGRGLQLLFYSVGIGQISSEVPQNLSASRPQDRQFILSSKKLLLSDSGFYLCAWSVGGANEQYFGPGTRLTVT.

The genes are TRBV5-1 and TRBJ1-4, with TRBD1 matching over 9 bases. The CDR3 has 15 amino acids. In germline, CDR1 is SGHRS, CDR2 YFSETQ. V shed 0 bases, J shed 8 bases, and the junction held 5 bases outside the gene matches. CDR3 in amino acids: CASSLAGTGSEKLFF. Written as DNA, the CDR3 is TGCGCCAGCAGCTTGGCCGGGACAGGGTCAGAAAAACTGTTTTTT.

The chain employs TRBV2 and TRBJ2-7, with D maybe TRBD2 (6 bases). Trimming shortened V by 1 base and J by 3 bases, and 10 bases separated the two germline ends. This CDR3 spans 14 amino acids. Germline V gives CDR1 SNHLY, CDR2 FYNNEI. The CDR3 is CASSEGRLVYEQYF. Here the CDR3 DNA reads TGTGCCAGCAGTGAAGGAAGACTAGTCTACGAGCAGTACTTC.

This clone was seen only once. J is TRBJ2-1 and V is TRBV6-5; a possible D gene is TRBD1 (6 bases). CDR3 size: 15 residues. Germline values: CDR1 MNHEY, CDR2 SVGAGI. Trimming left V 0 bases short and J 5 bases short, with 11 bases between. The CDR3 coding sequence is TGTGCCAGCAGTTACTCAGGACAGATTCACAATGAGCAGTTCTTC. Amino acid sequence: CASSYSGQIHNEQFF.

The V gene is TRBV19, the J gene TRBJ1-5; 9 positions match TRBD1. The germline CDR1 and CDR2 sequences are LNHDA and SQIVND (reference sequence). The CDR3 is 15 residues long. The V and J ends lost 5 bases and 7 bases, in that order; junction bases with no gene match: 9. The CDR3 bases are TGTGCCAGTAGTCCCCCCGGACAGGGGCCCCAGCCCCAGCATTTT. It codes for CASSPPGQGPQPQHF.

The chain combines TRBV14 with TRBJ2-5; D is unresolved. The CDR3 runs to 11 residues. V was shortened by 1 base and J by 10 bases, with 7 bases between the two germline ends. CDR1 SGHDN and CDR2 FVKESK come from the germline V gene. In nucleotides, the CDR3 is TGTGCCAGCAGCCAAGGACCGGGCCAGTACTTC. Amino acids: CASSQGPGQYF.

In its sample, this clone was seen once. This rearrangement joins TRBV4-1 to TRBJ2-1; 14 bases agree with TRBD2. The V gene end was trimmed by 2 bases and the J gene end by 8 bases; junction bases not matched to a gene: 5. CDR3 length equals 16 residues. The V gene's germline CDR1 is MGHRA and CDR2 YSYEKL. The CDR3 spells CASSQYGTSGGDEQFF. The CDR3 DNA is TGCGCCAGCAGCCAATACGGGACTAGCGGGGGAGATGAGCAGTTCTTC.

The V gene is TRBV4-1, the J gene TRBJ2-7; TRBD2 agrees at 13 bases. This CDR3 has 17 residues. CDR1 is MGHRA and CDR2 is YSYEKL in the germline V gene. V dropped 8 bases and J dropped 3; count of bases not matched to a gene: 13. The CDR3 DNA is TGCGCCAGCTCCGAACGCCCCAGGACTAGCGGGAGCTACGAGCAGTACTTC. This gives the protein CASSERPRTSGSYEQYF.

The CDR3 here is CASRGGLTGNTEAFF. Here the CDR3 DNA reads TGTGCCAGCAGGGGAGGGCTGACAGGGAACACTGAAGCTTTCTTT. The chain carries TRBV2 and TRBJ1-1, with a tentative D call TRBD1 (6 bases). Germline CDR1 is SNHLY and CDR2 is FYNNEI. Trimming removed 6 bases at V and 1 base at J, with 15 bases between. CDR3 length equals 15 residues.

The chain has TRBV28 and TRBJ1-1, with 7 nucleotides matching TRBD1. Germline CDR1 reads MDHEN; CDR2 reads SYDVKM. This CDR3 has 14 residues. V lost 3 bases and J lost 6; bases outside the gene matches: 7. The CDR3 nucleotides read TGTGCCAGCAGTTTGTCTCAGGGGGGCTCTGAAGCTTTCTTT. It specifies CASSLSQGGSEAFF.

The chain links TRBV29-1 to TRBJ2-3, with D possibly TRBD2 on 8 matching bases. Trimming cost V 4 bases and J 2 bases, with 13 bases left between them. The CDR3 sequence is 14 residues long. Germline V gene lookup returns CDR1 SQVTM and CDR2 ANQGSEA. The CDR3 region has the DNA TGCAGCGTTGCGGGAGGGGGCCCCACAGATACGCAGTATTTT. Amino acids: CSVAGGGPTDTQYF.

V and J are TRBV5-1 and TRBJ2-2, with D possibly being TRBD2 (6 bases). This CDR3 contains 14 residues. V lost 0 bases, J lost 5 bases, and 8 bases lay in between. The germline gives CDR1 SGHRS, CDR2 YFSETQ. The CDR3 sequence: CASSLAGRTGELFF. The CDR3 DNA is TGCGCCAGCAGCTTGGCCGGGAGAACCGGGGAGCTGTTTTTT.

This clone was detected a few times. The gene calls are TRBV5-1 and TRBJ2-2, with 7 positions matching TRBD1. CDR3 length equals 16 residues. Per the germline V gene, CDR1 is SGHRS and CDR2 is YFSETQ. V was pared by 3 bases and J by 0 bases, with 5 bases of the junction left unmatched. The CDR3 here is CASSSTGFTNTGELFF. CDR3 coding DNA: TGCGCCAGCAGCTCGACAGGGTTCACGAACACCGGGGAGCTGTTTTTT.

V and J are TRBV6-4 and TRBJ2-1; 9 nucleotides align to TRBD2. V lost 3 bases to trimming and J lost 8 bases; unmatched junction nucleotides: 8. The germline V gene has CDR1 MRHNA and CDR2 SNTAGT. The CDR3 runs 15 residues. Here the CDR3 reads CASSEGGGAIHEQFF. In DNA, the CDR3 is TGTGCCAGCAGTGAGGGCGGGGGGGCCATCCATGAGCAGTTCTTC.

The CDR3 sequence is CASSPTTRSGELFF. In DNA form, the CDR3 reads TGTGCCAGCAGCCCTACCACTAGGTCCGGGGAGCTGTTTTTT. V usage is TRBV5-4 and J usage is TRBJ2-2; perhaps TRBD2 as D (5 bases). Germline lookup yields CDR1 SGHNT and CDR2 YYREEE (reference sequence). The CDR3 has 14 amino acids. The germline V and J ends were trimmed by 4 bases and 6 bases, with 13 bases remaining between them.

V and J are TRBV28 and TRBJ2-6; TRBD1 matches at 10 bases. Trimming cost V 8 bases and J 0 bases; bases outside gene matches: 1. The CDR3 consists of 15 residues. Germline V lookup: CDR1 MDHEN, CDR2 SYDVKM. The CDR3 is CASRTGGSGANVLTF. CDR3 nucleotides: TGTGCCAGCCGGACAGGGGGCTCTGGGGCCAACGTCCTGACTTTC. The complete variable domain, with remaining parts taken from reference TRBV28 and TRBJ2-6, reads DVKVTQSSRYLVKRTGEKVFLECVQDMDHENMFWYRQDPGLGLRLIYFSYDVKMKEKGDIPEGYSVSREKKERFSLILESASTNQTSMYLCASRTGGSGANVLTFGAGSRLTVL.

The chain joins TRBV5-1 to TRBJ1-4; no clear D gene. Germline CDR1 reads SGHRS; CDR2 reads YFSETQ. The CDR3 spans 16 residues. V was cut by 2 bases and J by 0 bases, with 11 bases left in between. CDR3: CASSLEAAATNEKLFF. In nucleotides, the CDR3 is TGCGCCAGCAGCTTAGAAGCAGCGGCAACTAATGAAAAACTGTTTTTT. The entire variable domain, with the rest obtained from reference TRBV5-1 and TRBJ1-4, is as follows: KAGVTQTPRYLIKTRGQQVTLSCSPISGHRSVSWYQQTPGQGLQFLFEYFSETQRNKGNFPGRFSGRQFSNSRSEMNVSTLELGDSALYLCASSLEAAATNEKLFFGSGTQLSVL.